The sequence of this T cell receptor (beta chain) was determined in a study of a mutant IDH1 vaccine in newly diagnosed glioma (dated by TCRdb to the early 2020s). About the full investigation: Patients received eight vaccinations in weeks 1, 3, 5, 7, 11, 15, 19 and 23, corresponding to visits V03 through V10. Vaccination began 4-6 weeks after radiotherapy alone, or alongside temozolomide cycles in the chemotherapy-containing groups. Of the roughly 32 patients who were treated, around 62% were male and approximately 38% were female, and the mean age was roughly 40 years. Prior to enrollment, standard therapy consisting of radiotherapy alone, temozolomide alone, or radiochemotherapy with temozolomide had been administered to patients, with the combination being received by most patients. Peripheral blood samples were drawn at six visits, namely V03 (baseline), V05, V07, V10, V12 and V13. Longitudinal TCRB deep sequencing was done for some 25 treated patients, wherever samples were available for exploratory analyses. What the work shows at the level of the full study, not this receptor alone: Pseudoprogression appeared unrelated to alterations in the top peripheral T cell clonotypes detected by TCRB sequencing. It was noted by the authors that analyses of patient blood samples could not be reproduced owing to sample limitations. Immune responses induced by the vaccine were seen in approximately 93% of patients across multiple MHC alleles. PBMC samples for TCRB deep sequencing were selected based on availability.

In the case of this clone: The clone's antigen remains unknown. The sample holds no much larger clone one base away, and base qualities are not on file.

Interpreted using the paper, the time point label stands for: week 23, last vaccination. Every vaccine dose consisted of 300 ug of a 20-mer mutant IDH1 peptide in Montanide, administered subcutaneously together with topical imiquimod. All donors had newly diagnosed IDH1-mutant astrocytomas of WHO grade 3 or 4 that showed loss of nuclear ATRX. The samples were drawn from NOA16, a multicentre, single-arm, open-label phase I trial in Germany that tested a mutant IDH1 peptide vaccine in humans for the first time. Genomic DNA for TCRB sequencing was isolated from EDTA blood with the DNeasy Blood and Tissue Kit. The library was obtained by the immunoSEQ multiplex PCR assay. Rearranged TCR beta chain sequences were amplified with the hsTCRB Kit following the manufacturer's protocol. Sequencing of TCRB libraries was carried out on an Illumina MiSeq. As for the authors' bioinformatics: The proprietary platform of the kit vendor was used for demultiplexing, trimming and gene mapping. TCRdb limited this immuneACCESS table to in-frame rearrangements with V and J called. A share of clones is missing; checked studies link under half to unresolved V genes, and the rest is unexplained. The V and J calls and clone size are taken from that table; D and trimming were inferred from the DNA. For this sample the table gives over 55,000 clones, of which around 80% were detected only once. In total, the top ten clones hold about 8.8% of the sample.

Trimming removed 6 bases from V and 0 bases from J; the gene matches leave 0 bases unexplained. The germline V gene sets CDR1 to MNHNS and CDR2 to SASEGT. The CDR3 measures 13 amino acids from cysteine to phenylalanine. Here the CDR3 DNA is all that survives: 39 bases in frame from base 1. The sequence was collected from a woman between 40 and 55 years old with glioma. Some clones in this sample may be carry-over from other donors' samples. The source was PBMCs, collected from a glioma patient whose treatment included an IDH1 peptide vaccine. This chain joins TRBV6-1 to TRBJ1-1; 8 central nucleotides agree with TRBD1. The CDR3 amino acid sequence is: CASRQGVNTEAFF. Read as DNA, the sequence is TGTGCCAGCAGACAGGGGGTGAACACTGAAGCTTTCTTT.